The 26 T cell receptor beta chains presented below share a single source sample, sequenced in a study of type 1 regulatory T cells. TCRdb called the reads again in MiXCR, with one record for every CDR3 protein. The table shows 60,000 to 75,000 distinct CDR3 sequences, with around 20% occurring only once. For these receptors, no antigen is known. Study-wide results and limits: Tr1 cells had a more restricted TCR repertoire than non-Tr1 cells.

Sequencing was done on a sample of cultured type 1 regulatory T (Tr1) cells, either the whole culture or a sorted fraction (not recorded which). The receptors shown here come from a human donor in good health.

This clonotype was observed a handful of times. The chain employs TRBV20-1 and TRBJ2-2, with 12 bases that match TRBD2. Germline CDR1 and CDR2: DFQATT and SNEGSKA (reference sequence). V shed 5 bases, J shed 5 bases, and the junction held 6 bases outside the gene matches. CDR3 size: 15 residues. The CDR3 DNA sequence: TGCAGTGCTCGACTAGCGGGAGTGATTACCGGGGAGCTGTTTTTT. The encoded protein is CSARLAGVITGELFF.

This clonotype was counted only a few times. The rearrangement joins TRBV2 to TRBJ2-5, with D perhaps being TRBD1 or TRBD2 (6 bases each). CDR3 length: 13 amino acids. Germline V gene sequence: CDR1 SNHLY, CDR2 FYNNEI. Trimming stripped 4 bases from V and 5 bases from J, with 11 bases between. CDR3 in amino acids: CASSAGALETQYF. Here the CDR3 DNA reads TGTGCCAGCAGTGCGGGGGCGCTGGAGACCCAGTACTTC.

The table lists this clonotype with a few counts. The CDR3 spells CASSQGLAGRFAETQYF. The CDR3 DNA follows: TGTGCCAGCAGCCAAGGCCTAGCGGGAAGGTTTGCGGAGACCCAGTACTTC. The chain is built from TRBV7-2 and TRBJ2-5; 9 bases are a match to TRBD2. Trimming took 5 bases from V and 5 from J; bases not matched to a gene: 15. The CDR3 has 17 residues. Germline V lookup: CDR1 SGHTA, CDR2 FQGNSA.

About this clonotype: Given a much more abundant clone one base away, this may be a read error. The genes are TRBV20-1 and TRBJ2-7; weak D call: TRBD2 (5 bases). Per germline, CDR1 DFQATT and CDR2 SNEGSKA (reference sequence). V gave up 6 bases and J gave up 7 bases, with 19 bases separating them. The CDR3 is 13 amino acids. CDR3: CSANAGRTHEQYF. The CDR3 nucleotides are TGCAGTGCCAACGCTGGACGGACTCATGAGCAGTACTTC.

The rearrangement links TRBV30 to TRBJ1-1; 8 bases match TRBD1. Losses at the gene ends were 3 bases for V and 3 bases for J; bases not matched to a gene: 3. This CDR3 is 13 amino acids long. Germline V CDR1 and CDR2: GTSNPN, SVGIG (reference sequence). Written as DNA, the CDR3 is TGTGCCTGGAGCATGGGACAGGACACTGAAGCTTTCTTT. Translation: CAWSMGQDTEAFF.

The rearrangement uses TRBV20-1 and TRBJ2-1; no clear D. Germline V gene sequence: CDR1 DFQATT, CDR2 SNEGSKA (reference sequence). The CDR3 runs 12 residues. The V gene lost 1 base and the J gene lost 10 bases, with 11 bases spanning the gap. This chain's CDR3 is CSARALPIEQFF. The CDR3 DNA reads as TGCAGTGCTAGAGCCCTCCCGATCGAGCAGTTCTTC.

The V gene is TRBV10-2, the J gene TRBJ1-2; D may be TRBD1 (6 bases). This CDR3 contains 12 residues. Per the germline V gene, CDR1 is WSHSY and CDR2 is SAAADI. V lost 9 bases and J 3 bases, leaving 11 bases between the germline ends. The CDR3 bases are TGCGCCAGTTCGGACAGCTACTATGGCTACACCTTC. This sequence encodes CASSDSYYGYTF.

This clonotype has more than one count but fewer than ten. The chain uses TRBV7-3 and TRBJ1-1, with D unclear. This CDR3 has 13 residues. Per the germline V gene, CDR1 is SGHTA and CDR2 is FQGTGA. V lost 5 bases to trimming and J lost 1 base, with 8 bases between them. CDR3 sequence (DNA): TGTGCCAGCAGCCATTCGGGGAACACTGAAGCTTTCTTT. Residues: CASSHSGNTEAFF.

This chain links TRBV30 with TRBJ2-7, with a possible D match to TRBD1 (5 bases). Germline V gene lookup returns CDR1 GTSNPN and CDR2 SVGIG (reference sequence). Between the trimmed V and J ends, which lost 7 bases and 0 bases, there was a span of 10 bases. The CDR3 is made up of 12 amino acids. The CDR3: CAFDSTSYEQYF. CDR3 bases: TGTGCCTTCGACAGTACCTCCTACGAGCAGTACTTC.

V usage is TRBV10-3 and J usage is TRBJ2-5, with D perhaps TRBD2 (6 bases). CDR1 and CDR2 from the germline V gene are ENHRY and SYGVKD. CDR3 size: 13 residues. Trimming shortened V by 3 bases and J by 5 bases, and 10 bases separated the two germline ends. The CDR3: CAISDLSGETQYF. The CDR3 coding sequence is TGTGCCATCAGTGATCTCAGCGGGGAGACCCAGTACTTC.

The chain employs TRBV20-1 and TRBJ1-1; D remains unclear. V lost 3 bases, J lost 5 bases, and 10 bases lay in between. Germline CDR1 reads DFQATT; CDR2 reads SNEGSKA (reference sequence). The CDR3 extends over 12 amino acids. CDR3 DNA: TGCAGTGCTAGGGGCTCGGAAACTGAAGCTTTCTTT. Translation: CSARGSETEAFF.

The rearrangement joins TRBV10-2 to TRBJ1-6; no definite D call. The V end was cut by 5 bases, the J end by 15 bases, with 11 bases between. CDR3 length: 11 residues. Germline V CDR1 and CDR2: WSHSY, SAAADI. CDR3 nucleotides: TGCGCCAGCAGTCCAAACAAGGTCCTCCACTTT. Its translation is CASSPNKVLHF.

This sequence joins TRBV5-5 and TRBJ2-5, with TRBD2 matching over 10 bases. CDR3 size: 17 residues. V shed 0 bases and J 1 base; nucleotides not matched to a gene: 6. CDR1 is SGHKS, CDR2 YYEKEE, per germline (reference sequence). The CDR3 DNA is TGTGCCAGCAGCTTGGTTCTAACTAGCGGGACCCAAGAGACCCAGTACTTC. It is translated as CASSLVLTSGTQETQYF.

This clonotype was seen a handful of times. V and J are TRBV2 and TRBJ2-2; D is unclear. Trimming pared 7 bases from V and 5 bases from J, leaving 14 bases between. This CDR3 has 14 amino acids. Germline CDR1 and CDR2: SNHLY and FYNNEI. This CDR3 reads CASMSRLGTGELFF. The CDR3 DNA sequence: TGTGCCAGCATGTCCCGACTTGGAACCGGGGAGCTGTTTTTT.

The chain couples TRBV15 to TRBJ2-5; TRBD2 agrees at 8 bases. The CDR3 length is 14 residues. V lost 5 bases to trimming and J lost 4 bases; unmatched junction nucleotides: 6. CDR1 LNHNV and CDR2 YYDKDF come from the germline V gene (reference sequence). CDR3 in DNA: TGTGCCACCAGCGCGGGGGGAAATACAGAGACCCAGTACTTC. Encoded protein: CATSAGGNTETQYF.

The table lists this clonotype with a few counts. The J gene is TRBJ2-3, the V gene TRBV5-5; 9 nucleotides align to TRBD1. The length of the CDR3 is 16 residues. CDR1 and CDR2 (germline): SGHKS, YYEKEE (reference sequence). V gave up 3 bases and J gave up 6 bases; unmatched junction bases: 11. CDR3 DNA sequence: TGTGCCAGCAGCTCAGGGCCGGGACAGGGATACGATACGCAGTATTTT. Translated, it gives CASSSGPGQGYDTQYF.

Only a few counts were recorded for this clonotype. CDR3 in amino acids: CASSEQLMSGNTIYF. Written as DNA, the CDR3 is TGTGCCAGCAGTGAACAGCTTATGTCTGGAAACACCATATATTTT. The chain recombines TRBV2 with TRBJ1-3; no reliable D call. Germline V gene sequence: CDR1 SNHLY, CDR2 FYNNEI. V lost 2 bases to trimming and J lost 1 base, with 9 bases between them. The CDR3 has 15 amino acids. Looking up the rest from reference TRBV2 and TRBJ1-3 gives the full variable domain: EPEVTQTPSHQVTQMGQEVILRCVPISNHLYFYWYRQILGQKVEFLVSFYNNEISEKSEIFDDQFSVERPDGSNFTLKIRSTKLEDSAMYFCASSEQLMSGNTIYFGEGSWLTVV.

The chain has TRBV11-3 and TRBJ1-1, with TRBD1 matching over 7 bases. This CDR3 spans 15 amino acids. The germline V gene encodes CDR1 SGHNT and CDR2 YENEEA. The trim removed 9 bases at V and 3 bases at J, leaving 13 bases unmatched. DNA for the CDR3: TGTGCCAGACCTTTAGGGGGCCCATTGGACACTGAAGCTTTCTTT. Protein: CARPLGGPLDTEAFF.

The V gene is TRBV14, the J gene TRBJ2-2; no reliable D call. V was pared by 0 bases and J by 2 bases, with 1 base between. This CDR3 has 13 amino acids. Germline loops: CDR1 SGHDN, CDR2 FVKESK. The CDR3 DNA reads as TGTGCCAGCAGCCAAGACAACACCGGGGAGCTGTTTTTT. It encodes CASSQDNTGELFF.

CDR3: CASRSRTSTDTQYF. The CDR3 nucleotides are TGTGCCAGCCGGTCCAGGACTAGCACAGATACGCAGTATTTT. The chain employs TRBV18 and TRBJ2-3, with D perhaps TRBD2 (5 bases). The V gene lost 8 bases and the J gene lost 0 bases, with 12 bases spanning the gap. Germline CDR1 is KGHSH and CDR2 is LQKENI. The CDR3 contains 14 residues. Together with reference TRBV18 and TRBJ2-3, the CDR3 gives the full variable domain: NAGVMQNPRHLVRRRGQEARLRCSPMKGHSHVYWYRQLPEEGLKFMVYLQKENIIDESGMPKERFSAEFPKEGPSILRIQQVVRGDSAAYFCASRSRTSTDTQYFGPGTRLTVL.

Only a few counts were recorded for this clonotype. V and J are TRBV6-5 and TRBJ1-5, with TRBD1 identical over 7 bases. Per the germline V gene, CDR1 is MNHEY and CDR2 is SVGAGI. The CDR3 extends over 16 amino acids. Germline trimming cut 6 bases from V and 2 bases from J; bases unmatched to any gene: 10. The CDR3 protein is CASSERGGLGNQPQHF. DNA of the CDR3: TGTGCCAGCAGCGAAAGAGGGGGCCTGGGCAATCAGCCCCAGCATTTT.

The chain carries TRBV13 and TRBJ2-1; D is unclear. In germline, CDR1 is PRHDT, CDR2 FYEKMQ (reference sequence). With 6 bases removed from V and 7 bases from J, the gap between germline ends came to 16 bases. The CDR3 is 14 amino acids. The CDR3 coding sequence is TGTGCCAGCAGACGGCTAGTGGGTAGAAATGAGCAGTTCTTC. Translation gives CASRRLVGRNEQFF.

This clonotype has more than one count but fewer than ten. This CDR3 is CSAPTPADTQYF. CDR3 DNA sequence: TGCAGTGCCCCTACTCCAGCAGATACGCAGTATTTT. This rearrangement joins TRBV20-1 to TRBJ2-3; no definite D call. Trimming stripped 6 bases from V and 4 bases from J, with 11 bases between. The germline V gene encodes CDR1 DFQATT and CDR2 SNEGSKA (reference sequence). CDR3 length equals 12 residues.

The rearrangement joins TRBV6-5 to TRBJ2-7, with D possibly TRBD1 on 5 matching bases. The length of the CDR3 is 12 residues. V lost 6 bases and J lost 5, with 11 bases in between. CDR1 and CDR2 from the germline V gene are MNHEY and SVGAGI. CDR3 in amino acids: CASSPQGHEQYF. The CDR3 DNA reads as TGTGCCAGCAGCCCCCAGGGCCACGAGCAGTACTTC.

This clonotype came up a few times. The V call is TRBV7-2, the J call TRBJ2-7; maybe TRBD2 (6 bases). Trimming removed 4 bases from V and 1 base from J, with 14 bases in between. CDR1 SGHTA and CDR2 FQGNSA come from the germline V gene. This CDR3 contains 15 residues. This CDR3 reads CASSSYGTDSYEQYF. CDR3 bases: TGTGCCAGCAGCTCCTACGGGACTGATTCCTACGAGCAGTACTTC. Together with reference TRBV7-2 and TRBJ2-7, the CDR3 gives the full variable domain: GAGVSQSPSNKVTEKGKDVELRCDPISGHTALYWYRQSLGQGLEFLIYFQGNSAPDKSGLPSDRFSAERTGGSVSTLTIQRTQQEDSAVYLCASSSYGTDSYEQYFGPGTRLTVT.

This clonotype was counted a few times. This chain connects TRBV27 to TRBJ2-4, with 7 bases identical to TRBD1. This CDR3 has 18 residues. The J segment lost 5 bases and the V segment lost 0 bases, leaving 13 bases of the junction unmatched. The germline V gene encodes CDR1 MNHEY and CDR2 SMNVEV (reference sequence). The DNA for the CDR3 is TGTGCCAGCAGTTTATCGTCTCATATGGGGGACAGTGAAAACATTCAGTACTTC. Encoded protein: CASSLSSHMGDSENIQYF.